Below are 32 T cell receptor beta chains sequenced from a single sample in a study of blood T cell repertoires in COVID-19. Libraries were prepared by immunoSEQ multiplex PCR; TCRdb keeps only in-frame clonotypes and omits some of them. The table lists some 220,000 clones, around 82% of them singletons. Sequenced sample: peripheral blood. Source of these receptors: a woman in her 70s with acute or convalescent COVID-19.

J is TRBJ1-1 and V is TRBV2, with D hard to call. The CDR3 runs to 17 residues. V dropped 1 base and J dropped 3 bases, with 18 bases sitting between them. Germline assignment: CDR1 SNHLY and CDR2 FYNNEI. CDR3 nucleotides: TGTGCCAGCAGTGAAGGCCCCCCTAGGCGTTCCGACACTGAAGCTTTCTTT. Its protein is CASSEGPPRRSDTEAFF.

This clone was found a few times. This sequence joins TRBV20-1 and TRBJ1-1; D may be TRBD1 (5 bases). This CDR3 spans 14 amino acids. V was cut by 3 bases and J by 4 bases, with 15 bases left in between. The germline V gene encodes CDR1 DFQATT and CDR2 SNEGSKA (reference sequence). The CDR3 here is CSASLSGGGTEAFF. DNA for the CDR3: TGCAGTGCTAGTTTGAGCGGGGGGGGCACTGAAGCTTTCTTT.

This clone was detected only a few times. J is TRBJ2-6 and V is TRBV6-1; tentatively, D is TRBD2 (5 bases). The CDR3 spans 18 residues. The germline V gene encodes CDR1 MNHNS and CDR2 SASEGT. V was clipped by 4 bases and J by 2 bases, with 18 bases between them. CDR3 DNA sequence: TGTGCCAGCAGTGCCAATTCCTTTTACGGGACTGGGGCCAACGTCCTGACTTTC. Translating gives CASSANSFYGTGANVLTF.

CDR3 residues: CASSLLAGGPYEQYF. The CDR3 region has the DNA TGTGCCAGCAGCTTACTAGCGGGGGGGCCCTACGAGCAGTACTTC. This chain links TRBV7-9 with TRBJ2-7; 12 nucleotides align to TRBD2. Germline CDR1 reads SEHNR; CDR2 reads FQNEAQ (reference sequence). CDR3 length: 15 amino acids. Unmatched junction bases numbered 1, after V lost 2 bases and J lost 2 bases. The entire variable domain, with the rest obtained from reference TRBV7-9 and TRBJ2-7, is as follows: DTGVSQNPRHKITKRGQNVTFRCDPISEHNRLYWYRQTLGQGPEFLTYFQNEAQLEKSRLLSDRFSAERPKGSFSTLEIQRTEQGDSAMYLCASSLLAGGPYEQYFGPGTRLTVT.

The chain recombines TRBV11-3 with TRBJ2-3; TRBD2 matches at 12 bases. The CDR3 has 17 amino acids. Germline trimming cut 3 bases from V and 3 bases from J; bases unmatched to any gene: 7. CDR1 is SGHNT, CDR2 YENEEA, per germline. The CDR3 DNA sequence: TGTGCCAGCAGCTTGGGAACGACTAGCGGGGGAACAGATACGCAGTATTTT. Residues: CASSLGTTSGGTDTQYF. The full variable domain, in which reference TRBV11-3 and TRBJ2-3 provide the parts outside the CDR3, is EAGVVQSPRYKIIEKKQPVAFWCNPISGHNTLYWYLQNLGQGPELLIRYENEEAVDDSQLPKDRFSAERLKGVDSTLKIQPAELGDSAVYLCASSLGTTSGGTDTQYFGPGTRLTVL.

This CDR3 reads CATSASGGGDQYF. The CDR3 nucleotides read TGTGCCACCAGTGCGTCAGGGGGCGGCGATCAGTACTTC. This chain joins TRBV24-1 and TRBJ2-7, with 8 bases matching TRBD1. CDR1 and CDR2 from the germline V gene are KGHDR and SFDVKD. J was trimmed by 10 bases and V by 5 bases; bases with no gene match: 9. The CDR3 is 13 residues long.

This clone appeared a few times. This chain connects TRBV27 to TRBJ2-3, with 10 bases that match TRBD2. V dropped 3 bases and J dropped 0; count of bases not matched to a gene: 3. This CDR3 region has 16 residues. Germline V gene lookup returns CDR1 MNHEY and CDR2 SMNVEV (reference sequence). CDR3 loop: CASSFLAGGSTDTQYF. As DNA, the CDR3 is TGTGCCAGCAGTTTCTTAGCGGGGGGAAGCACAGATACGCAGTATTTT.

This clone was recorded once. The V and J genes are TRBV24-1 and TRBJ2-7, with 7 positions matching TRBD1. The V segment lost 8 bases and the J segment 1 base; nucleotides outside the gene matches: 13. Germline V gene data show CDR1 as KGHDR and CDR2 as SFDVKD. CDR3 length: 16 residues. CDR3 sequence reads: CATIPVADRYSYEQYV. The CDR3 coding sequence is TGTGCCACCATCCCAGTGGCGGACAGGTATTCCTACGAGCAGTACGTC.

The rearrangement uses TRBV6-2 or TRBV6-3 and TRBJ2-7; perhaps TRBD1 as D (5 bases). Trimming shortened V by 4 bases and J by 1 base, and 11 bases separated the two germline ends. The CDR3 contains 14 residues. The germline V gene encodes CDR1 MNHEY and CDR2 SVGEGT. CDR3 amino acids: CASSSQDKSYEQYF. DNA for the CDR3: TGTGCCAGCAGTTCTCAGGACAAGTCCTACGAGCAGTACTTC.

The chain has TRBV29-1 and TRBJ2-1, with no clear D. The V end lost 5 bases, the J end lost 0 bases, and 8 bases lay between the germline ends. From germline, CDR1 is SQVTM and CDR2 ANQGSEA. There are 13 residues in the CDR3. CDR3 coding DNA: TGCAGCGTTAGCTCAAGCTCCTACAATGAGCAGTTCTTC. Translation: CSVSSSSYNEQFF.

This clone has a handful of counts. The V gene is TRBV18, the J gene TRBJ1-5; 8 positions match TRBD1. Per the germline V gene, CDR1 is KGHSH and CDR2 is LQKENI. This CDR3 contains 14 residues. With 3 bases clipped from V and 3 bases from J, the junction kept 1 base outside the gene matches. The CDR3 here is CASSPDRANQPQHF. CDR3 in DNA: TGTGCCAGCTCACCGGACAGGGCCAATCAGCCCCAGCATTTT.

J is TRBJ1-5 and V is TRBV19, with TRBD1 matching over 10 bases. The CDR3 covers 14 residues. Losses at the gene ends were 6 bases for V and 5 bases for J; bases not matched to a gene: 4. Germline V lookup: CDR1 LNHDA, CDR2 SQIVND (reference sequence). CDR3 in amino acids: CASRSGQGYQPQHF. The CDR3 DNA is TGTGCCAGTAGATCGGGACAGGGGTATCAGCCCCAGCATTTT.

The chain is built from TRBV6-5 and TRBJ2-1; D is possibly TRBD1 (6 bases). V was clipped by 6 bases and J by 7 bases, with 16 bases between them. The CDR3 is 14 amino acids. Germline assignment: CDR1 MNHEY and CDR2 SVGAGI. The CDR3 is CASSKYRERNEQFF. CDR3 coding DNA: TGTGCCAGCAGCAAGTACAGGGAAAGAAATGAGCAGTTCTTC.

CDR3 in amino acids: CASSTRTSGGNEQFF. The CDR3 DNA sequence: TGTGCCAGTAGTACTCGGACTAGCGGGGGTAATGAGCAGTTCTTC. The chain has TRBV19 and TRBJ2-1; 13 bases are a match to TRBD2. The CDR3 is 15 residues long. The J segment lost 7 bases and the V segment lost 4 bases, leaving 4 bases of the junction unmatched. Germline CDR1 and CDR2: LNHDA and SQIVND (reference sequence).

In its sample, this clone was seen a few times. The chain employs TRBV6-5 and TRBJ2-1, with D possibly being TRBD2 (6 bases). Germline assignment: CDR1 MNHEY and CDR2 SVGAGI. The CDR3 consists of 15 residues. The V and J ends lost 2 bases and 5 bases respectively, with 13 bases between them. The CDR3 sequence: CASSYAGLSNNEQFF. DNA for the CDR3: TGTGCCAGCAGTTACGCGGGACTTTCAAACAATGAGCAGTTCTTC.

The chain joins TRBV5-8 to TRBJ2-7; TRBD1 aligns across 7 bases. The CDR3 is made up of 15 amino acids. Germline assignment: CDR1 SGHTS and CDR2 YDEGEE. V lost 4 bases, J lost 6 bases, and 13 bases stayed unmatched. CDR3 loop: CASSRTGDTNSEQYF. For the CDR3, the DNA is TGTGCCAGCAGCAGAACAGGGGACACTAACTCCGAGCAGTACTTC.

The rearrangement uses TRBV24-1 and TRBJ2-1; 11 positions match TRBD1. CDR3 length equals 14 residues. J lost 7 bases, V lost 6 bases, and 4 bases had no gene match. Germline V gene lookup returns CDR1 KGHDR and CDR2 SFDVKD. DNA for the CDR3: TGTGCCACCAGTCGGGACAGGGGGTTAAATGAGCAGTTCTTC. Translating gives CATSRDRGLNEQFF.

This chain joins TRBV19 and TRBJ2-3; TRBD2 might be the D (6 bases). The CDR3 consists of 17 residues. Germline assignment: CDR1 LNHDA and CDR2 SQIVND (reference sequence). V was trimmed by 5 bases and J by 4 bases, leaving 22 bases between them. CDR3 residues: CASSAWGRIAAADTQYF. The DNA of the CDR3 is TGTGCCAGTAGTGCCTGGGGTAGGATAGCGGCGGCAGATACGCAGTATTTT.

In this sample, this clone turned up a few times. V is TRBV4-1 and J is TRBJ1-4; no clear D. CDR1 and CDR2 (germline): MGHRA, YSYEKL. The CDR3 is 14 amino acids. The germline V and J ends were trimmed by 3 bases and 7 bases, with 12 bases remaining between them. The CDR3 loop is CASSHEDYREKLFF. CDR3 nucleotides: TGCGCCAGCAGCCACGAAGACTATCGTGAAAAACTGTTTTTT.

The chain combines TRBV2 with TRBJ2-7; 8 nucleotides agree with TRBD1. This CDR3 spans 13 amino acids. V was clipped by 8 bases and J by 2 bases; unmatched bases: 5. Germline V lookup: CDR1 SNHLY, CDR2 FYNNEI. CDR3 sequence: CASGGTGAYEQYV. Written as DNA, the CDR3 is TGTGCCAGCGGGGGGACAGGAGCCTACGAGCAGTACGTC.

The J gene is TRBJ1-4, the V gene TRBV3-1 (or the pseudogene TRBV3-2); a weak D match, TRBD1 (5 bases). The CDR3 is 11 residues long. V lost 6 bases to trimming and J lost 11 bases, with 10 bases between them. Germline CDR1 LGHDT, CDR2 YNNKEL (reference sequence). The CDR3: CASRRGDKLFF. CDR3 DNA sequence: TGTGCCAGCAGGCGGGGGGACAAACTGTTTTTT.

The V and J genes are TRBV14 and TRBJ1-1, with TRBD1 as a possible D gene (6 bases). This CDR3 comprises 13 residues. V was trimmed by 3 bases and J by 4 bases, leaving 9 bases between them. Germline lookup yields CDR1 SGHDN and CDR2 FVKESK. The CDR3 region is CASSQQGFTEAFF. The CDR3 DNA reads TGTGCCAGCAGCCAGCAGGGGTTCACTGAAGCTTTCTTT.

The gene calls are TRBV11-2 and TRBJ2-3, with D tentatively TRBD2 (7 bases). The V and J ends lost 5 bases and 4 bases respectively, with 16 bases between them. The CDR3 has 15 residues. Germline V gene sequence: CDR1 SGHAT, CDR2 FQNNGV. In nucleotides, the CDR3 is TGTGCCAGCAGCGAGATCGGGGGGCTCGCAGATACGCAGTATTTT. Translating it yields CASSEIGGLADTQYF.

The chain employs TRBV30 and TRBJ1-2; TRBD1 might be the D (6 bases). Germline V lookup: CDR1 GTSNPN, CDR2 SVGIG (reference sequence). The CDR3 totals 16 residues. V was trimmed by 0 bases and J by 3 bases, leaving 17 bases between them. Here the CDR3 DNA reads TGTGCCTGGAGTGTATTGGGGCAGGGGCAGGACTATGGCTACACCTTC. Translation: CAWSVLGQGQDYGYTF.

The V call is TRBV10-2, the J call TRBJ2-2; D may be TRBD1 (5 bases). The V end lost 4 bases, the J end lost 2 bases, and 5 bases lay between the germline ends. The length of the CDR3 is 13 residues. Germline CDR1 WSHSY, CDR2 SAAADI. As DNA, the CDR3 is TGCGCCAGCAGTGGGGGCAACACCGGGGAGCTGTTTTTT. Its translation is CASSGGNTGELFF.

In this sample, this clone turned up once. The genes are TRBV6-5 and TRBJ1-2; tentatively, D is TRBD1 (5 bases). The length of the CDR3 is 13 residues. Trimming took off 5 bases at V and 8 bases at J, with 15 bases between the two ends. Germline V CDR1 and CDR2: MNHEY, SVGAGI. The CDR3 bases are TGTGCCAGCAGTCCCCAGGGTTTGACGGGCTACACCTTC. Protein product: CASSPQGLTGYTF.

The V and J genes are TRBV30 and TRBJ2-2; TRBD2 matches at 8 bases. The CDR3 spans 16 residues. CDR1 and CDR2 from the germline V gene are GTSNPN and SVGIG (reference sequence). V was clipped by 0 bases and J by 6 bases; unmatched bases: 9. The DNA for the CDR3 is TGTGCCTGGAGTGTAGATGGTAGCGGGGTGGCCGGGGAGCTGTTTTTT. Amino acid sequence: CAWSVDGSGVAGELFF.

V is TRBV5-4 and J is TRBJ2-5, with 9 nucleotides matching TRBD2. The CDR3 sequence is 16 residues long. Germline V CDR1 and CDR2: SGHNT, YYREEE (reference sequence). Trimming removed 4 bases from V and 3 bases from J; junction bases left unmatched: 10. The CDR3 is CASSIRAGTSKETQYF. The DNA of the CDR3 is TGTGCCAGCAGCATCCGGGCCGGGACTAGCAAAGAGACCCAGTACTTC.

The V gene is TRBV14, the J gene TRBJ2-5; TRBD2 might be the D (6 bases). V shed 1 base and J shed 1 base, with 16 bases lying between them. The CDR3 has 17 amino acids. In germline, CDR1 is SGHDN, CDR2 FVKESK. CDR3 sequence (DNA): TGTGCCAGCAGCCAAGCAAACCGTCGAGCGGGCCAAGAGACCCAGTACTTC. Its protein is CASSQANRRAGQETQYF.

CDR3 protein: CASSFFRETQYF. In DNA, the CDR3 is TGTGCCAGCAGTTTCTTCAGGGAGACCCAGTACTTC. The chain uses TRBV12-3 or TRBV12-4 and TRBJ2-5; no clear D. V was cut by 3 bases and J by 5 bases, with 7 bases left in between. CDR3 length: 12 residues.

The chain employs TRBV6-5 and TRBJ2-1; TRBD2 matches 11 bases. Germline values: CDR1 MNHEY, CDR2 SVGAGI. V was clipped by 6 bases and J by 10 bases; unmatched bases: 5. The CDR3 is 13 residues long. For the CDR3, the DNA is TGTGCCAGCAGGACTTTAGCGGGGGGGGAGCAGTTCTTC. It translates to CASRTLAGGEQFF.

V gene TRBV10-3 combines with J gene TRBJ2-7; 12 bases are a match to TRBD2. The germline CDR1 and CDR2 sequences are ENHRY and SYGVKD. The CDR3 is 16 residues long. V lost 3 bases to trimming and J lost 2 bases; unmatched junction nucleotides: 5. CDR3 in DNA: TGTGCCATCAGTGATTCTAGCGGGGGGGGAGCCTACGAGCAGTACTTC. Translating gives CAISDSSGGGAYEQYF.